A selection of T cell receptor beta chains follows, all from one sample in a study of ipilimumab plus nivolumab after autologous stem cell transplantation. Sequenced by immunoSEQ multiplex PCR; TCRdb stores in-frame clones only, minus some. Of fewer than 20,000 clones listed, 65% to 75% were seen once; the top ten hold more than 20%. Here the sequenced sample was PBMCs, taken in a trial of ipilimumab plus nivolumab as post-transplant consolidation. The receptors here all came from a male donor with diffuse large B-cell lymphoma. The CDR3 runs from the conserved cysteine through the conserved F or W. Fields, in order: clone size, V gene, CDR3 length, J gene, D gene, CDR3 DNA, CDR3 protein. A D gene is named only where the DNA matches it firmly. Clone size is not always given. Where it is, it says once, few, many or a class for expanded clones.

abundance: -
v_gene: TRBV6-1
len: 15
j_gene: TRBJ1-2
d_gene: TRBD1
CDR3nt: TGTGCCAGCAGTCCCCGGGGGACAGGGGGCTATGGCTACACCTTC
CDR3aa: CASSPRGTGGYGYTF

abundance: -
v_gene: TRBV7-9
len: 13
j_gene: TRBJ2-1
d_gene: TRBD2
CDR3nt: TGTGCCTCGCGGGGGACCAATTACAATGAGCAGTTCTTC
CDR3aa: CASRGTNYNEQFF

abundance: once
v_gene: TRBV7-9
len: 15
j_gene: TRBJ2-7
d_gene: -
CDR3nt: TGTGCCAGCAGCTTACCGCAGGGTATATCCTTTGAGCAGTACTTC
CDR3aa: CASSLPQGISFEQYF

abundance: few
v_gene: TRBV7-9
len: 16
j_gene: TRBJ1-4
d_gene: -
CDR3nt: TGTGCCAGCAGCTTATTAGGGTCTTCGACTTCGGAAGAACTGTTTTTT
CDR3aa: CASSLLGSSTSEELFF

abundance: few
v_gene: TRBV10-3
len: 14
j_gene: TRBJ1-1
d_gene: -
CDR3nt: TGTGCCATCGGGGAGGGAGGGATTTGGACTGAAGCTTTCTTT
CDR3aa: CAIGEGGIWTEAFF

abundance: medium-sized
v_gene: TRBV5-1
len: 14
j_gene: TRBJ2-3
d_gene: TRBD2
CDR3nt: TGCGCCAGCAGCTCAGGAGGGAGGGCAGATACGCAGTATTTT
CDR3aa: CASSSGGRADTQYF

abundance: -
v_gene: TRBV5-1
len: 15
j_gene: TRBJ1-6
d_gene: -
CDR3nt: TGCGCCAGCAGACTATCCGTGACCCAGGATTCACCCCTCCACTTT
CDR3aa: CASRLSVTQDSPLHF

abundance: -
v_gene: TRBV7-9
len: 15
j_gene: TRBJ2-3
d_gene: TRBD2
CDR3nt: TGTGCCAGCAGCCCACAGCGGGGGAGCACAGATACGCAGTATTTT
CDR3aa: CASSPQRGSTDTQYF

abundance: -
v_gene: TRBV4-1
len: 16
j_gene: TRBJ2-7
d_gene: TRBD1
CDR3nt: TGCGCCAGCAGCCAGTTAACAGGGGCCGGACCCTACGAGCAGTACTTC
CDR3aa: CASSQLTGAGPYEQYF

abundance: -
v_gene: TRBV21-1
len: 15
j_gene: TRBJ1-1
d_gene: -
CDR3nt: TGTGCCAGCAGCAAAGCTCGGGACATGAACACTGAAGCTTTCTTT
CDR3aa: CASSKARDMNTEAFF

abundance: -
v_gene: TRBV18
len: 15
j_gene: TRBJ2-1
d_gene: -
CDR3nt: TGTGCCAGCTCACCACCGACACAGGGTTATTATGAGCAGTTCTTC
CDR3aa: CASSPPTQGYYEQFF

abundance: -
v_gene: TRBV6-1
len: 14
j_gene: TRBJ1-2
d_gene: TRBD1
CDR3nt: TGTGCCAGCATGCCTGGGACAGGGAACTATGGCTACACCTTC
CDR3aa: CASMPGTGNYGYTF

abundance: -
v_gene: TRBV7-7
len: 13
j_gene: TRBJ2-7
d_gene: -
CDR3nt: TGTGCTAGCAGCCTTTGGGTAGGGGACGAGCAGTACTTC
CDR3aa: CASSLWVGDEQYF

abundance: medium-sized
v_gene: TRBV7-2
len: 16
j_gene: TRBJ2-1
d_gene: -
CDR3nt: TGTGCCAGCAGCTTAGCGTGGCGAAGCTCCTACAATGAGCAGTTCTTC
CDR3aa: CASSLAWRSSYNEQFF

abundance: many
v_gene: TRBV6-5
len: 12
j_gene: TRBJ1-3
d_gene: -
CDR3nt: TGTGCCAGCAGTTTATCCACCCGCACCATATATTTT
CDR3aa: CASSLSTRTIYF

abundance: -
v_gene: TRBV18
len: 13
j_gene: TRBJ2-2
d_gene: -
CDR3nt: TGTGCCAGCTCACCACAAGGGACCGGGGAGCTGTTTTTT
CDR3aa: CASSPQGTGELFF

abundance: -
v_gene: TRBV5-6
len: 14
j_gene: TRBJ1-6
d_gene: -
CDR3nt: TGTGCCAGCAGCTTTAGGGTAGGCAATTCACCCCTCCACTTT
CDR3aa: CASSFRVGNSPLHF

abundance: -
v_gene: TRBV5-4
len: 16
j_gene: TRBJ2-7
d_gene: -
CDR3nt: TGTGCCAGCAGCTTGGAGGTTCGTGGGCAGCGAAACGAGCAGTACTTC
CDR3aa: CASSLEVRGQRNEQYF

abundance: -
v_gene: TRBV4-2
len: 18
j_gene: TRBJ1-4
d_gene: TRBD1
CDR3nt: TGTGCCAGCAGCCAGGCGGGGTTAGGACAGGCTATTTTGGAAAAACTGTTTTTT
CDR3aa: CASSQAGLGQAILEKLFF

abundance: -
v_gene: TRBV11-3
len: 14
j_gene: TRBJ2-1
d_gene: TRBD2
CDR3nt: TGTGCCAGCAGCTATAGCGGGGGGGTAGATGAGCAGTTCTTC
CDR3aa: CASSYSGGVDEQFF

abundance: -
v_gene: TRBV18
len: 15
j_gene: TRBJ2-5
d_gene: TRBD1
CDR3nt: TGTGCCAGCCGACCGGACAGGTTGGGGAAAGAGACCCAGTACTTC
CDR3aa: CASRPDRLGKETQYF

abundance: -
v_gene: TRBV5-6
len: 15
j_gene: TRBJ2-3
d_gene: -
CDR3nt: TGTGCCAGCAGCCGACTAGAATCTGACACAGATACGCAGTATTTT
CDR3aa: CASSRLESDTDTQYF

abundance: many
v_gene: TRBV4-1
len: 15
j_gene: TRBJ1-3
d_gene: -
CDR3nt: TGCGCCAGCAGCCAAGAGTACCTCTCTGGAAACACCATATATTTT
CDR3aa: CASSQEYLSGNTIYF

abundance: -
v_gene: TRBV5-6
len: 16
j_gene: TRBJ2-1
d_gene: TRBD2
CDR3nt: TGTGCCAGCAGCTTGACGGGGCTAGCGGGAATTAATGAGCAGTTCTTC
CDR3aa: CASSLTGLAGINEQFF

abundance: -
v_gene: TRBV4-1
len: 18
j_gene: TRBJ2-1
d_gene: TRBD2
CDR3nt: TGCGCCAGCAGCCAAGATGGTTGGGGGACTAGCGGACCAAATGAGCAGTTCTTC
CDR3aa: CASSQDGWGTSGPNEQFF

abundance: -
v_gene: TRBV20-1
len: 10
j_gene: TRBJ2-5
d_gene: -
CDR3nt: TGCAGTGCTAGGGAGGAGACCCAGTACTTC
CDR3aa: CSAREETQYF

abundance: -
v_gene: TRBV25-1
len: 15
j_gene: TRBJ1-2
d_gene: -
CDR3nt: TGTGCCAGCAGTGACCCTACCCTGACAGCCCGGGGCTACACCTTC
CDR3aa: CASSDPTLTARGYTF

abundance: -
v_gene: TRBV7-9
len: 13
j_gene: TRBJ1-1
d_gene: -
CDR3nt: TGTGCCAGCAGCTTAGACATGAACACTGAAGCTTTCTTT
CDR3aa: CASSLDMNTEAFF

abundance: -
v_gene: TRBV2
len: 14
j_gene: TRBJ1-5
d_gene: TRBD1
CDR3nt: TGTGCCAGCAGTGAATCGTACAGGGGAGAGCCCCAGCATTTT
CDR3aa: CASSESYRGEPQHF

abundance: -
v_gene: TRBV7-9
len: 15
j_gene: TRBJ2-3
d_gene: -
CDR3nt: TGTGCCAGCAGCTTCACGGGATTGCGCACAGATACGCAGTATTTT
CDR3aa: CASSFTGLRTDTQYF

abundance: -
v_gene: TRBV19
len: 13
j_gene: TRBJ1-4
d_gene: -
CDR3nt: TGTGCCAGTACCCCGGGGTTCGGTGAAAAACTGTTTTTT
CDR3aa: CASTPGFGEKLFF

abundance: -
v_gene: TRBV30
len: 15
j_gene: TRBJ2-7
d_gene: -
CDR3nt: TGTGCCTGGAGTGTAAGGCAGCCGGGAAGCTACGAGCAGTACTTC
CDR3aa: CAWSVRQPGSYEQYF

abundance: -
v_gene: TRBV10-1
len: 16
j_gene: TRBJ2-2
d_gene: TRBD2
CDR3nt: TGCGCCAGCAGCCCCTACGCGGGAGGACTCACCGGGGAGCTGTTTTTT
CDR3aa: CASSPYAGGLTGELFF

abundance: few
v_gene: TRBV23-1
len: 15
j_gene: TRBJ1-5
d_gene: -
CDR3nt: TGCGCCAGCAGTCAAAGCCAGGGAGGCAATCAGCCCCAGCATTTT
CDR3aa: CASSQSQGGNQPQHF

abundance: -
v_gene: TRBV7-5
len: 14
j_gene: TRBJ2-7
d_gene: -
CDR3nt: TGTGTCAGAAGCCTGCGACAGGGTCTTCTCGAGCAGTACTTC
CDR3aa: CVRSLRQGLLEQYF

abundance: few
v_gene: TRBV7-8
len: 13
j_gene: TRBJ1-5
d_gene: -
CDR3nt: TGTGCCAGCAGCGGGGACCCCCGCCAGCCCCAGCATTTT
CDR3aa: CASSGDPRQPQHF

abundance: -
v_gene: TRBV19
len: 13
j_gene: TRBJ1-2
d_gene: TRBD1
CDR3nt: TGTGCCAGTAAACCCCAGGGGGAGGATGGCTACACCTTC
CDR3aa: CASKPQGEDGYTF

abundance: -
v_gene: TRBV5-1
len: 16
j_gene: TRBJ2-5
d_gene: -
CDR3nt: TGCGCCAGCTCCTCCGGAGGGGGGACTCTTCAAGAGACCCAGTACTTC
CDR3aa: CASSSGGGTLQETQYF

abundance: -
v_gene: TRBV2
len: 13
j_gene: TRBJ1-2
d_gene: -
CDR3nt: TGTGCCAGCGGACAGTCGCCTAACTATGGCTACACCTTC
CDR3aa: CASGQSPNYGYTF

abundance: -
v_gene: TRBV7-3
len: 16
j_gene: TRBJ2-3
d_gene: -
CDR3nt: TGTGCCAGCAGCCTCGGACTGAGCTCATCCACAGATACGCAGTATTTT
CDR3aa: CASSLGLSSSTDTQYF

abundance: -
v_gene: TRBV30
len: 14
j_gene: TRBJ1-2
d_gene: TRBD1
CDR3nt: TGTGCCTGGAGTGTTTTTGGGACAGGGGGAGGCTACACCTTC
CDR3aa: CAWSVFGTGGGYTF

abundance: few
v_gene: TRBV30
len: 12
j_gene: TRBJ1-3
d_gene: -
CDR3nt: TGTGCCTGGAGCCTGGGTGGAAACACCATATATTTT
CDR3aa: CAWSLGGNTIYF

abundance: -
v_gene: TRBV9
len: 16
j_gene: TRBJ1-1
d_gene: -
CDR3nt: TGTGCCAGCAGCGTCCGTTCTACAGGCGGACTTTCTGAAGCTTTCTTT
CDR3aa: CASSVRSTGGLSEAFF

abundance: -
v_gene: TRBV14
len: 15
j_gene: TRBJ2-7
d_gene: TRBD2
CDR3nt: TGTGCCAGCAGCGCCGGGGCAGCGGGGGGTTACGAGCAGTACTTC
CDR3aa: CASSAGAAGGYEQYF

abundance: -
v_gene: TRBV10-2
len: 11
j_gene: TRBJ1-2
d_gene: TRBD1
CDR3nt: TGCGCCGGCACAGGGGCCAGAGGCTACACCTTC
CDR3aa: CAGTGARGYTF

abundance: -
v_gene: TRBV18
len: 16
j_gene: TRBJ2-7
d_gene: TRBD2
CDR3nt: TGTGCCAGCTCACCCCCTACTAGCGGGGGGGCCGGGGAGCAGTACTTT
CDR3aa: CASSPPTSGGAGEQYF